The text below deals with one TCR beta chain. What it binds is not known. This sample stems from a study of T cell responses to AZD1222 COVID-19 vaccine. General study findings and limits: As reported, nearly half of all spike-specific TCRs target variant regions that are unmutated. Vaccine-associated CD4 TCRs ranged over spike, dominating at 160-218 and 743-854. It should be noted that donors were predominantly white British and more often female, and clonal diversity was possibly underestimated.

This CDR3 comprises 11 residues. Germline V gene sequence: CDR1 GTSNPN, CDR2 SVGIG (reference sequence). V lost 8 bases, J lost 1 base, and 8 bases lay in between. Data came from immunoSEQ multiplex PCR; TCRdb stores just in-frame clones and leaves some out. The sample holds around 70,000 clones, 80% seen once. This clonotype originated in an adult in good health. The material was peripheral blood, obtained on day 0 of AZD1222 vaccination. The rearrangement joins TRBV30 to TRBJ1-1; D is ambiguous. The CDR3 spells CARGKNTEAFF. For the CDR3, the DNA is TGTGCCAGAGGGAAGAACACTGAAGCTTTCTTT.